This T cell receptor (beta chain) was sequenced for a study of blood T cell repertoires in COVID-19. Assay used: immunoSEQ multiplex PCR; TCRdb lists only in-frame clones, some missing. This table holds 250,000 or so clones, 75% to 95% found once. V shed 0 bases, J shed 4 bases, and the junction held 5 bases outside the gene matches. The length of the CDR3 is 15 residues. CDR1 SGDLS and CDR2 YYNGEE come from the germline V gene. The sequencing sample was made of PBMCs or T cells enriched from blood (not recorded which). The clonotype comes from a middle-aged man who had been exposed to COVID-19. V and J are TRBV9 and TRBJ1-2, with 8 nucleotides matching TRBD1. The CDR3 spells CASSVGQGKGYGYTF. In DNA, the CDR3 is TGTGCCAGCAGCGTAGGACAGGGGAAAGGCTATGGCTACACCTTC.